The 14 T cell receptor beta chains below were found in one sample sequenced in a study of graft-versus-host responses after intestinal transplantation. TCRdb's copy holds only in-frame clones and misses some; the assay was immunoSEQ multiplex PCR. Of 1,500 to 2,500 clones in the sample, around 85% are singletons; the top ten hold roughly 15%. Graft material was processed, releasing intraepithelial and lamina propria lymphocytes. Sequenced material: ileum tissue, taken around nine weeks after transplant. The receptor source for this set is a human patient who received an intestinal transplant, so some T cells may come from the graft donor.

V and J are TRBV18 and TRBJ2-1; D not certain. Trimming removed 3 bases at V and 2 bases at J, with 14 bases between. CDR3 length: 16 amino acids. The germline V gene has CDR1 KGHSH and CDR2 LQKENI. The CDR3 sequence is CASSPRWWRTYNEQFF. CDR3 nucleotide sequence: TGTGCCAGCTCACCCCGTTGGTGGCGGACCTACAATGAGCAGTTCTTC.

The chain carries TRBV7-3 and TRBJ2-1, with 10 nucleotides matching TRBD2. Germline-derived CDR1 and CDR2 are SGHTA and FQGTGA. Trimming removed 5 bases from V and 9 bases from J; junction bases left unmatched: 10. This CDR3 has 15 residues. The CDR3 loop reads CASSPPGLASGEQFF. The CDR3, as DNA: TGTGCCAGCAGCCCGCCGGGACTAGCGTCCGGTGAGCAGTTCTTC.

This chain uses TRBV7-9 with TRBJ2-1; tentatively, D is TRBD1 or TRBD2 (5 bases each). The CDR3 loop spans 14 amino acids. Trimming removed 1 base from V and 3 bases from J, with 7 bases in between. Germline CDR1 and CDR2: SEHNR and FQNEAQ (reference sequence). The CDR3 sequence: CASSLGGYYNEQFF. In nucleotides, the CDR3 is TGTGCCAGCAGCTTAGGGGGGTACTACAATGAGCAGTTCTTC.

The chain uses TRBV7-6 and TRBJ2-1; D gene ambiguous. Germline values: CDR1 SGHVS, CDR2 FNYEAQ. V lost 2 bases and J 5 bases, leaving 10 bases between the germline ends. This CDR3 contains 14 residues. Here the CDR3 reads CASSLRLSDNEQFF. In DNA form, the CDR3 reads TGTGCCAGCAGCTTAAGGCTGAGCGACAATGAGCAGTTCTTC.

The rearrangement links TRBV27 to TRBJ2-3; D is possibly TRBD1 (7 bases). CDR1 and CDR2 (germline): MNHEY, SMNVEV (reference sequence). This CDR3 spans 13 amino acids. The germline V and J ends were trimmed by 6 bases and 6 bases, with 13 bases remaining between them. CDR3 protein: CASRTTGRDTQYF. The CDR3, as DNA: TGTGCCAGCAGGACGACAGGGAGGGATACGCAGTATTTT.

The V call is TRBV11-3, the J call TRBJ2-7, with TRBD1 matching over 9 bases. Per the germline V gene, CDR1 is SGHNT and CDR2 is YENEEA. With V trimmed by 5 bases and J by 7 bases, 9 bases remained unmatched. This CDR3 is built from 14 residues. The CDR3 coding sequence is TGTGCCAGCAGCCCGGGACAGGGAAAGCGGGAGCAGTACTTC. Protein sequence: CASSPGQGKREQYF.

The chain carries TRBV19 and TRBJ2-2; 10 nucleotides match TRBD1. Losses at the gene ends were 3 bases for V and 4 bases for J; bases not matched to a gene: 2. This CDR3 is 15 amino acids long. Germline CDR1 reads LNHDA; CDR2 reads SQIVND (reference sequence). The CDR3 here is CASSIWTGGTGELFF. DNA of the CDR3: TGTGCCAGTAGTATCTGGACAGGGGGCACCGGGGAGCTGTTTTTT.

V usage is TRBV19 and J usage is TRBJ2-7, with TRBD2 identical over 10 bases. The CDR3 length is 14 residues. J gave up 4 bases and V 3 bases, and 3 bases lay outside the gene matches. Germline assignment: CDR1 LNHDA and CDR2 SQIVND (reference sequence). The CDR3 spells CASSIASGGYEQYF. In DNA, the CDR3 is TGTGCCAGTAGTATTGCTAGCGGGGGTTACGAGCAGTACTTC. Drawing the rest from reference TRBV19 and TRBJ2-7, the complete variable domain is DGGITQSPKYLFRKEGQNVTLSCEQNLNHDAMYWYRQDPGQGLRLIYYSQIVNDFQKGDIAEGYSVSREKKESFPLTVTSAQKNPTAFYLCASSIASGGYEQYFGPGTRLTVT.

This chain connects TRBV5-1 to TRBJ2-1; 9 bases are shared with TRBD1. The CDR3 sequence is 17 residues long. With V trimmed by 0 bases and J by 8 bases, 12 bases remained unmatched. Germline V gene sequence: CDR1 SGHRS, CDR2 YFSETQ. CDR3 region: CASSLAVRDRVGYEQFF. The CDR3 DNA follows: TGCGCCAGCAGCTTGGCCGTCCGGGACAGGGTCGGTTATGAGCAGTTCTTC.

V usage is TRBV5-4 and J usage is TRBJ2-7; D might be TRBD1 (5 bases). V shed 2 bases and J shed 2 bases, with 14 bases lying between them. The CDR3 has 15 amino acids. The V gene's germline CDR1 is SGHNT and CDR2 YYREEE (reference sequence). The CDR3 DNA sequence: TGTGCCAGCAGCTTTCGCATAGGGGCAGCCTACGAGCAGTACTTC. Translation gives CASSFRIGAAYEQYF.

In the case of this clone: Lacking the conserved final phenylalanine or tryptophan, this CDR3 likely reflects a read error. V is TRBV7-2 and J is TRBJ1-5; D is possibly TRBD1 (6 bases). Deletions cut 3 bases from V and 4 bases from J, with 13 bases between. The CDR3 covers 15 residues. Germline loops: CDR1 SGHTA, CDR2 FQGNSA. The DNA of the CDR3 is TGTGCCAGCAGCTTGCGCAGGGGAAGGAATCAGCCCCAGCATCTT. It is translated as CASSLRRGRNQPQHL.

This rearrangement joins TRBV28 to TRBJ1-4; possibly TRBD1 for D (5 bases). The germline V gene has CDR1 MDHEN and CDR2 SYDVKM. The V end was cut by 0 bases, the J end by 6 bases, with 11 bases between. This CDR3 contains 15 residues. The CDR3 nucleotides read TGTGCCAGCAGTTTATGGGGCAGGGCCCATGAAAAACTGTTTTTT. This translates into CASSLWGRAHEKLFF.

In DNA form, the CDR3 reads TGTGCCAGCAGCATGCGACAGGGGGCGAGAGATACGCAGTATTTT. It specifies CASSMRQGARDTQYF. V usage is TRBV7-3 and J usage is TRBJ2-3; 10 bases match TRBD1. Germline CDR1 SGHTA, CDR2 FQGTGA. The CDR3 loop spans 15 amino acids. V trimming: 5 bases; J trimming: 5 bases; junction bases outside the gene matches: 7.

CDR3 sequence reads: CATSRPPLYGYTF. The DNA for the CDR3 is TGTGCCACCAGCAGGCCACCATTGTATGGCTACACCTTC. This chain connects TRBV15 to TRBJ1-2; D gene unclear. Germline V CDR1 and CDR2: LNHNV, YYDKDF (reference sequence). The CDR3 length is 13 residues. Trimming removed 3 bases from V and 5 bases from J, with 10 bases in between. Looking up the rest from reference TRBV15 and TRBJ1-2 gives the full variable domain: DAMVIQNPRYQVTQFGKPVTLSCSQTLNHNVMYWYQQKSSQAPKLLFHYYDKDFNNEADTPDNFQSRRPNTSFCFLDIRSPGLGDTAMYLCATSRPPLYGYTFGSGTRLTVV.